This record concerns one T cell receptor (beta chain) sequence. One end of the junction varies from germline; a read error may be responsible. Together with a sample-barcoded 5' primer, a J-beta primer mix was included in a second PCR lasting roughly 6 to 12 cycles. One entry per CDR3 protein results from TCRdb running MiXCR on the 5' RACE reads. Among about 730,000 distinct CDR3 sequences listed, approximately 43% were seen once. The CDR3 consists of 14 residues. Germline-derived CDR1 and CDR2 are SGHRS and YFSETQ. This entry is derived from a study of blood T cells in healthy people across ages. The rearrangement uses TRBV5-1 and TRBJ2-7, with a possible D match to TRBD1 (6 bases). Material for sequencing was blood. The clonotype was recovered from a woman in her sixties in good health. CDR3 sequence (DNA): TGCGCCAGCAGCCCGGGACAAATTTCCTACGGGCAGTACTTC. This encodes CASSPGQISYGQYF.